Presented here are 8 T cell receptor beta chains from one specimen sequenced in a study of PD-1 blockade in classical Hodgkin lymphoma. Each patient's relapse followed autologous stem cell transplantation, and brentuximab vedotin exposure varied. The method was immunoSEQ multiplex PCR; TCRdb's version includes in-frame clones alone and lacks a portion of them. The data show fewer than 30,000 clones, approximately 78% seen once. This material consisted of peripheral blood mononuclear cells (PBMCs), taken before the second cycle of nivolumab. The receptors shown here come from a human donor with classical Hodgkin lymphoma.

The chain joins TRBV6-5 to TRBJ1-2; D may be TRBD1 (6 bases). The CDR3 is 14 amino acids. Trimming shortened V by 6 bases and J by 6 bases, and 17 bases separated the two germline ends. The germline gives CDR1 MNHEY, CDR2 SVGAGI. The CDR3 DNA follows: TGTGCCAGCAGGAGGGGGGGCTTGACGGATGGCTACACCTTC. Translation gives CASRRGGLTDGYTF.

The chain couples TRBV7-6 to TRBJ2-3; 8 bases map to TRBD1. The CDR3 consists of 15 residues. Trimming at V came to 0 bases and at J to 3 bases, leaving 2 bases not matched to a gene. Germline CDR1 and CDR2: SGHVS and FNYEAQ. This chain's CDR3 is CASSLAYRGTDTQYF. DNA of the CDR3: TGTGCCAGCAGCTTAGCATACAGGGGGACAGATACGCAGTATTTT.

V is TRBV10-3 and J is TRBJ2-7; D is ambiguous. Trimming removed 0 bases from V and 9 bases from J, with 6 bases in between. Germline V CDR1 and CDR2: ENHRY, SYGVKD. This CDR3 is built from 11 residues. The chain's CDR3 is CAISESLVQYF. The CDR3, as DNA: TGTGCCATCAGTGAGTCGTTGGTGCAGTACTTC.

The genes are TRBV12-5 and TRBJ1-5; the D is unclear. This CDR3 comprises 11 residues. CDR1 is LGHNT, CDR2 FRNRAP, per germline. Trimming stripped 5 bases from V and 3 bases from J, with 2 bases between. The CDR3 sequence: CASGLNQPQHF. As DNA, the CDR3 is TGTGCTAGTGGTCTCAATCAGCCCCAGCATTTT.

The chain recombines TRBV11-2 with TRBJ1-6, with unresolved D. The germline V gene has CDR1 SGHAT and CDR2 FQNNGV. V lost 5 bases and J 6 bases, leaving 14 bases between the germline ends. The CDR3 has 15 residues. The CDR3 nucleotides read TGTGCCAGCAGCCAGGACTTCTGGGGTAATTCACCCCTCCACTTT. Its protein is CASSQDFWGNSPLHF. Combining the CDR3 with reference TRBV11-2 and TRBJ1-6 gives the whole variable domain EAGVAQSPRYKIIEKRQSVAFWCNPISGHATLYWYQQILGQGPKLLIQFQNNGVVDDSQLPKDRFSAERLKGVDSTLKIQPAKLEDSAVYLCASSQDFWGNSPLHFGNGTRLTVT.

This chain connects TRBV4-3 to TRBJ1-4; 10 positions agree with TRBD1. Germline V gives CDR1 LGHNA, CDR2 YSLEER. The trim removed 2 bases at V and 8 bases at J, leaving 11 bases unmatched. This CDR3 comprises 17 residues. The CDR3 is CASSQSLPGTGAEKLFF. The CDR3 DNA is TGCGCCAGCAGCCAATCCCTCCCCGGGACAGGGGCCGAAAAACTGTTTTTT.

The DNA for the CDR3 is TGTGCCAGCAGTTTATCGGTCATAGGGGGGCTGGCTAACTATGGCTACACCTTC. It translates to CASSLSVIGGLANYGYTF. The rearrangement links TRBV27 to TRBJ1-2; possible D gene TRBD1, 6 bases. Germline CDR1 reads MNHEY; CDR2 reads SMNVEV (reference sequence). CDR3 length equals 18 residues. Trimming pared 0 bases from V and 0 bases from J, leaving 17 bases between.

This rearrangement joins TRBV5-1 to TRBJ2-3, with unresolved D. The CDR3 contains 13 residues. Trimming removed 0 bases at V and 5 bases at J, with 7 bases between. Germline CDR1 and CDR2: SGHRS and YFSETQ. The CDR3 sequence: CASSLEIGDTQYF. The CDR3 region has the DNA TGCGCCAGCAGCTTGGAAATCGGAGATACGCAGTATTTT.